In this sample, the clone carrying this TCR beta chain turned up a few times. Antigen unknown. V lost 1 base and J 7 bases, leaving 17 bases between the germline ends. Germline assignment: CDR1 MDHEN and CDR2 SYDVKM. The CDR3 spans 15 residues. Every patient had bone marrow sampled while the disease was active. This library used roughly 0.4 ug RNA and molecular barcoded adaptors spanning alpha/delta and beta/gamma chains. TCRdb processed the reads anew with MiXCR; each CDR3 protein has one entry. The data hold tens of thousands of distinct CDR3 sequences, with around 21% observed a single time. This specimen belongs to a study of read filtering for tumor transcriptome and immune sequencing. Study-wide results and limits: Even smaller IR-seq throughput identified most shared clonotypes.

Sample: a population of CD138-negative cells sorted from bone marrow. J is TRBJ2-7 and V is TRBV28; D is perhaps TRBD1 or TRBD2 (5 bases each). The receptor's source is a donor aged 40 or older with multiple myeloma. The CDR3 DNA follows: TGTGCCAGCAGTTTATCCGAGACAGCTACGGGAGAGCAGTACTTC. This gives the protein CASSLSETATGEQYF.